The 26 T cell receptor beta chains below come from one sample, sequenced in a study of blood T cell repertoires in COVID-19. The table came from immunoSEQ multiplex PCR; TCRdb's copy has only in-frame clones and leaves some out. Altogether around 150,000 clones are present, roughly 88% being singletons, with the ten largest covering about 10%. The sample was peripheral blood. The receptors come from an elderly woman with active or convalescent COVID-19.

This clone was seen only a few times. DNA for the CDR3: TGCGCCAGCAGTGAACGACAGGGCCCTCTCTATGGCTACACCTTC. Protein: CASSERQGPLYGYTF. The chain combines TRBV10-1 with TRBJ1-2, with 7 bases matching TRBD1. Germline CDR1 and CDR2: WNHNN and SYGVQD (reference sequence). The CDR3 has 15 residues. With 3 bases clipped from V and 4 bases from J, the junction kept 8 bases outside the gene matches.

This chain connects TRBV6-5 to TRBJ1-5, with D unclear. Trimming took 2 bases from V and 7 from J, leaving 12 bases between them. Germline assignment: CDR1 MNHEY and CDR2 SVGAGI. This CDR3 region has 14 residues. CDR3 DNA sequence: TGTGCCAGCAGTTACCTGTCGGGTGGCCAGCCCCAGCATTTT. As protein: CASSYLSGGQPQHF.

This clone was recorded once. V gene TRBV7-9 combines with J gene TRBJ1-6, with D unresolved. V was shortened by 0 bases and J by 1 base, with 7 bases between the two germline ends. The length of the CDR3 is 16 residues. The germline V gene has CDR1 SEHNR and CDR2 FQNEAQ (reference sequence). The DNA for the CDR3 is TGTGCCAGCAGCTTAGCGCCGGGATCCTATAATTCACCCCTCCACTTT. Translating it yields CASSLAPGSYNSPLHF. Filled out from reference TRBV7-9 and TRBJ1-6, the complete variable domain reads DTGVSQNPRHKITKRGQNVTFRCDPISEHNRLYWYRQTLGQGPEFLTYFQNEAQLEKSRLLSDRFSAERPKGSFSTLEIQRTEQGDSAMYLCASSLAPGSYNSPLHFGNGTRLTVT.

This sequence joins TRBV5-1 and TRBJ1-5; D may be TRBD1 (5 bases). Germline lookup yields CDR1 SGHRS and CDR2 YFSETQ. CDR3 size: 14 residues. Trimming cost V 0 bases and J 2 bases, with 6 bases left between them. DNA of the CDR3: TGCGCCAGCAGCTTGGAGACAGGCAATCAGCCCCAGCATTTT. This codes for CASSLETGNQPQHF. Variable domain in full (rest from reference TRBV5-1 and TRBJ1-5): KAGVTQTPRYLIKTRGQQVTLSCSPISGHRSVSWYQQTPGQGLQFLFEYFSETQRNKGNFPGRFSGRQFSNSRSEMNVSTLELGDSALYLCASSLETGNQPQHFGDGTRLSIL.

This sequence joins TRBV29-1 and TRBJ2-2, with TRBD1 matching 10 bases. CDR1 SQVTM and CDR2 ANQGSEA come from the germline V gene. The J segment lost 2 bases and the V segment lost 4 bases, leaving 4 bases of the junction unmatched. The CDR3 has 15 residues. The CDR3 nucleotides are TGCAGCGTTGTGGGACAGGGGAGCAACACCGGGGAGCTGTTTTTT. Its translation is CSVVGQGSNTGELFF.

This chain links TRBV29-1 with TRBJ1-2, with D maybe TRBD1 (6 bases). The germline CDR1 and CDR2 sequences are SQVTM and ANQGSEA. This CDR3 region has 15 residues. Trimming stripped 4 bases from V and 1 base from J, with 16 bases between. DNA of the CDR3: TGCAGCGTTGGGTCCGGGGGGGCCCTTAACTATGGCTACACCTTC. It codes for CSVGSGGALNYGYTF. The whole variable domain, filled in from reference TRBV29-1 and TRBJ1-2, reads SAVISQKPSRDICQRGTSLTIQCQVDSQVTMMFWYRQQPGQSLTLIATANQGSEATYESGFVIDKFPISRPNLTFSTLTVSNMSPEDSSIYLCSVGSGGALNYGYTFGSGTRLTVV.

The chain employs TRBV5-4 and TRBJ2-3; D is possibly TRBD1 (6 bases). Germline V gene lookup returns CDR1 SGHNT and CDR2 YYREEE (reference sequence). Trimming took 4 bases from V and 2 from J, leaving 8 bases between them. The CDR3 has 13 residues. The CDR3, as DNA: TGTGCCAGCAGCCGGACAGACACAGATACGCAGTATTTT. This gives the protein CASSRTDTDTQYF.

The chain combines TRBV4-3 with TRBJ2-1, with 13 nucleotides matching TRBD2. V lost 1 base to trimming and J lost 5 bases; unmatched junction nucleotides: 5. Germline lookup yields CDR1 LGHNA and CDR2 YSLEER. The CDR3 is made up of 17 amino acids. Here the CDR3 DNA reads TGCGCCAGCAGCCAAGGCGGGACTAGCGGGGCGGACAATGAGCAGTTCTTC. As protein: CASSQGGTSGADNEQFF.

The CDR3 protein is CASSLTYPGQVINGYTF. The CDR3 DNA reads TGTGCCAGCTCACTAACATATCCGGGACAGGTTATAAATGGCTACACCTTC. The chain uses TRBV18 and TRBJ1-2; 8 positions agree with TRBD1. This CDR3 comprises 17 residues. V was clipped by 4 bases and J by 6 bases; unmatched bases: 16. Germline V gene lookup returns CDR1 KGHSH and CDR2 LQKENI.

In this sample, this clone turned up a few times. The chain uses TRBV19 and TRBJ2-3; TRBD2 agrees at 14 bases. The CDR3 runs to 15 residues. V lost 6 bases to trimming and J lost 9 bases; unmatched junction nucleotides: 8. The germline gives CDR1 LNHDA, CDR2 SQIVND (reference sequence). The CDR3 is CASRLTSGGAGTQYF. In DNA form, the CDR3 reads TGTGCCAGTAGGTTGACTAGCGGGGGGGCCGGGACGCAGTATTTT.

The rearrangement links TRBV7-2 to TRBJ1-1, with a tentative D call TRBD1 (6 bases). Trimming shortened V by 1 base and J by 0 bases, and 6 bases separated the two germline ends. There are 14 residues in the CDR3. The V gene's germline CDR1 is SGHTA and CDR2 FQGNSA. CDR3 protein: CASSLDRVNTEAFF. For the CDR3, the DNA is TGTGCCAGCAGCTTAGACAGGGTGAACACTGAAGCTTTCTTT.

J is TRBJ1-1 and V is TRBV6-2 or TRBV6-3, with 8 bases lining up with TRBD1. Germline V gene sequence: CDR1 MNHEY, CDR2 SVGEGT. With 3 bases clipped from V and 1 base from J, the junction kept 4 bases outside the gene matches. The CDR3 length is 15 residues. The CDR3 loop reads CASSYMTGENTEAFF. CDR3 bases: TGTGCCAGCAGTTATATGACAGGGGAGAACACTGAAGCTTTCTTT.

This chain connects TRBV5-4 to TRBJ1-4; 10 bases line up with TRBD1. The CDR3 is 15 amino acids. The germline V gene encodes CDR1 SGHNT and CDR2 YYREEE (reference sequence). V was pared by 4 bases and J by 5 bases, with 5 bases of the junction left unmatched. The CDR3 region is CASSQPGQGNEKLFF. DNA for the CDR3: TGTGCCAGCAGCCAACCGGGACAGGGGAATGAAAAACTGTTTTTT.

The chain is built from TRBV7-2 and TRBJ1-3; no firm D call. Germline loops: CDR1 SGHTA, CDR2 FQGNSA. The CDR3 covers 15 residues. The V and J ends lost 4 bases and 0 bases respectively, with 10 bases between them. The CDR3 spells CASSSDRLSGNTIYF. Here the CDR3 DNA reads TGTGCCAGCAGCTCAGACCGACTCTCTGGAAACACCATATATTTT. Combining the CDR3 with reference TRBV7-2 and TRBJ1-3 gives the whole variable domain GAGVSQSPSNKVTEKGKDVELRCDPISGHTALYWYRQSLGQGLEFLIYFQGNSAPDKSGLPSDRFSAERTGGSVSTLTIQRTQQEDSAVYLCASSSDRLSGNTIYFGEGSWLTVV.

V is TRBV6-2 or TRBV6-3 and J is TRBJ2-7; maybe TRBD2 (6 bases). CDR3 size: 16 residues. V shed 0 bases and J shed 4 bases, with 16 bases lying between them. CDR1 is MNHEY, CDR2 SVGEGT, per germline. The CDR3 region is CASSYSGRDFGYEQYF. The CDR3 coding sequence is TGTGCCAGCAGTTACTCTGGCCGGGACTTTGGATACGAGCAGTACTTC.

The chain has TRBV23-1 and TRBJ2-7; TRBD1 matches 9 bases. TRBV23-1 is an ORF, with its function uncertain. The V and J ends lost 4 bases and 1 base, in that order; junction bases with no gene match: 5. This CDR3 comprises 15 residues. The CDR3: CASSPGQGYSYEQYF. In DNA, the CDR3 is TGCGCCAGCAGTCCGGGACAGGGATATTCCTACGAGCAGTACTTC.

The chain combines TRBV18 with TRBJ1-6; a possible D gene is TRBD1 (6 bases). The V gene lost 3 bases and the J gene lost 0 bases, with 9 bases spanning the gap. The CDR3 spans 16 residues. CDR1 is KGHSH and CDR2 is LQKENI in the germline V gene. The CDR3 DNA sequence: TGTGCCAGCTCACCGGGACAAAGCTCCTATAATTCACCCCTCCACTTT. This gives the protein CASSPGQSSYNSPLHF.

Details on this clone: Germline and junction disagree at one end, which may indicate a read error. The V and J genes are TRBV7-7 and TRBJ2-5; TRBD2 matches at 8 bases. CDR1 is SSHAT, CDR2 FNYEAQ, per germline (reference sequence). The CDR3 covers 15 residues. CDR3 region: CASSLERGGRETQYF. The CDR3 DNA reads TGTGCTAGCAGCTTAGAACGGGGGGGCCGAGAGACCCAGTACTTC.

The chain combines TRBV6-5 with TRBJ1-2; 11 bases align to TRBD1. Germline V CDR1 and CDR2: MNHEY, SVGAGI. This CDR3 is built from 14 residues. The J segment lost 5 bases and the V segment lost 8 bases, leaving 7 bases of the junction unmatched. DNA for the CDR3: TGTGCCAGCCGCCGGGACAGGGGGTTTTATGGCTACACCTTC. Protein sequence: CASRRDRGFYGYTF.

The rearrangement joins TRBV19 to TRBJ2-1, with a weak D call TRBD2 (5 bases). This CDR3 contains 17 residues. V dropped 3 bases and J dropped 0 bases, with 15 bases sitting between them. The germline V gene has CDR1 LNHDA and CDR2 SQIVND (reference sequence). CDR3 bases: TGTGCCAGTAGTATGACGGTGGACTTGAGCTCCTACAATGAGCAGTTCTTC. It yields the protein CASSMTVDLSSYNEQFF.

V usage is TRBV5-1 and J usage is TRBJ2-5; TRBD1 matches at 7 bases. After removal of 3 bases from V and 2 bases from J, the junction contained 7 bases not matched to a gene. The germline V gene has CDR1 SGHRS and CDR2 YFSETQ. The CDR3 totals 15 residues. CDR3: CASSSGTGQQETQYF. The DNA of the CDR3 is TGCGCCAGCAGCTCCGGGACGGGACAGCAAGAGACCCAGTACTTC.

V usage is TRBV19 and J usage is TRBJ2-7, with D uncertain. The V gene's germline CDR1 is LNHDA and CDR2 SQIVND (reference sequence). V shed 4 bases and J shed 3 bases, with 13 bases lying between them. This CDR3 comprises 14 residues. CDR3 residues: CASSSLFSGYEQYF. The CDR3 nucleotides read TGTGCCAGTAGTAGTTTGTTTTCGGGCTACGAGCAGTACTTC.

V is TRBV10-3 and J is TRBJ1-6; TRBD1 matches at 9 bases. The CDR3 is made up of 15 amino acids. Per germline, CDR1 ENHRY and CDR2 SYGVKD. J was trimmed by 6 bases and V by 10 bases; bases with no gene match: 10. The CDR3 loop is CATTQGARSNSPLHF. The CDR3 DNA sequence: TGTGCCACAACACAGGGGGCGCGGAGTAATTCACCCCTCCACTTT.

The chain joins TRBV12-5 to TRBJ1-2; no definite D call. Trimming stripped 6 bases from V and 6 bases from J, with 23 bases between. This CDR3 has 16 residues. Germline values: CDR1 LGHNT, CDR2 FRNRAP. The CDR3 spells CASGRGDADYTNGYTF. The DNA for the CDR3 is TGTGCTAGTGGCCGTGGTGATGCGGATTATACGAATGGCTACACCTTC.

J is TRBJ2-5 and V is TRBV2; 8 bases agree with TRBD1. Germline V gene lookup returns CDR1 SNHLY and CDR2 FYNNEI. V shed 8 bases and J 2 bases; nucleotides not matched to a gene: 4. This CDR3 region has 13 residues. DNA of the CDR3: TGTGCCAGCTGGGGGGACAGGCAAGAGACCCAGTACTTC. It is translated as CASWGDRQETQYF.

V usage is TRBV10-3 and J usage is TRBJ1-2; D is ambiguous. The V end lost 3 bases, the J end lost 2 bases, and 7 bases lay between the germline ends. This CDR3 has 13 residues. Germline V gene sequence: CDR1 ENHRY, CDR2 SYGVKD. CDR3 in amino acids: CAISDFVNYGYTF. Here the CDR3 DNA reads TGTGCCATCAGTGACTTCGTAAACTATGGCTACACCTTC.